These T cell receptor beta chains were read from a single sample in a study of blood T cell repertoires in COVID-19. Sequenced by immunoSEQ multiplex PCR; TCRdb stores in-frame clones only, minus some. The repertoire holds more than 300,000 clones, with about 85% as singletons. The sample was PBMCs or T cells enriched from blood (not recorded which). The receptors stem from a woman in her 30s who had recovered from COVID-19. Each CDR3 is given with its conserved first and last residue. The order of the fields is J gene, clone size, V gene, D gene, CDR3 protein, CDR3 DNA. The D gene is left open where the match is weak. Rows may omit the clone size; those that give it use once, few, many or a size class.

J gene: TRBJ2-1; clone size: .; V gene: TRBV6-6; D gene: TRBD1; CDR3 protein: CASSGGTGSNEQFF; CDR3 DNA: TGTGCCAGCAGTGGGGGGACAGGGAGTAATGAGCAGTTCTTC
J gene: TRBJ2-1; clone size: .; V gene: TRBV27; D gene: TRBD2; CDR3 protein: CASSFLAGAYNEQFF; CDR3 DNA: TGTGCCAGCAGTTTCCTAGCGGGGGCCTACAATGAGCAGTTCTTC
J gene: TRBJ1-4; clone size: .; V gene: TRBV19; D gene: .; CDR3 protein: CASSIALRVPREKLFF; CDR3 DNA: TGTGCCAGTAGTATAGCCCTCCGGGTCCCGAGAGAAAAACTGTTTTTT
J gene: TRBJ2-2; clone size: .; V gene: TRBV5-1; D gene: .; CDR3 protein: CASSLVASNTGELFF; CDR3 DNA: TGCGCCAGCAGCTTGGTGGCTTCGAACACCGGGGAGCTGTTTTTT
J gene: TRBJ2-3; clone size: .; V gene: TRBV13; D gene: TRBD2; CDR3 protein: CASSKLAGGPADTQYF; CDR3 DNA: TGTGCCAGCAGCAAACTAGCGGGGGGGCCTGCCGATACGCAGTATTTT
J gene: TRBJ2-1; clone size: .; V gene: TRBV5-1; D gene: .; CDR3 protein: CASSLAGPHRNEQFF; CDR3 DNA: TGCGCCAGCAGCTTGGCCGGGCCGCACAGGAATGAGCAGTTCTTC
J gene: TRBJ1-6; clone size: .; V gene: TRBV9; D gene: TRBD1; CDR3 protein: CASSVVGQGDSPLHF; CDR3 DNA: TGTGCCAGCAGCGTAGTGGGACAGGGGGATTCACCCCTCCACTTT
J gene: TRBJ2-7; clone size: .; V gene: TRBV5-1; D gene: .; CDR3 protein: CASSLAGQGHYEQYF; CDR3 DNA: TGCGCCAGCAGCTTGGCCGGGCAGGGCCACTACGAGCAGTACTTC
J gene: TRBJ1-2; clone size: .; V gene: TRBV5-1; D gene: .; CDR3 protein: CASSLDSTSYTF; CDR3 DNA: TGCGCCAGCAGCTTGGACAGTACGAGCTACACCTTC
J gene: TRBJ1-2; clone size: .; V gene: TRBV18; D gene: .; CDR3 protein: CASSPPTNLYGYTF; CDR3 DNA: TGTGCCAGCTCACCACCGACTAACTTGTATGGCTACACCTTC
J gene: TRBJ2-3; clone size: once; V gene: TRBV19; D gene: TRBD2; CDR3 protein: CASRGLATDTQYF; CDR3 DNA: TGTGCCAGTAGGGGACTAGCCACAGATACGCAGTATTTT
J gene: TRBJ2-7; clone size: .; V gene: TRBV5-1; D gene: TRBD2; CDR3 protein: CASSLASTSGTYEQYF; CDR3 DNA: TGCGCCAGCAGCTTGGCCTCGACTAGCGGCACCTACGAGCAGTACTTC
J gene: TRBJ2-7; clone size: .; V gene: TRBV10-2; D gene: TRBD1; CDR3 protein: CASTGTGGWNEQYF; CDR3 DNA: TGCGCCAGCACCGGGACAGGGGGTTGGAACGAGCAGTACTTC
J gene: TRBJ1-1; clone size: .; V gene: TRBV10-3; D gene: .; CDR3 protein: CAIGRGGNTEAFF; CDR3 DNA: TGTGCCATCGGGAGGGGGGGGAACACTGAAGCTTTCTTT
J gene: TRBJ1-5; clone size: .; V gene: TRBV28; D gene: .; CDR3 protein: CASRGDRTNQPQHF; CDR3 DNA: TGTGCCAGCAGAGGCGACAGGACCAATCAGCCCCAGCATTTT
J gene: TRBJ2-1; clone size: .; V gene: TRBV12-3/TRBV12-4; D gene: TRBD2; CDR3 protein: CASSWGGYNEQFF; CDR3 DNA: TGTGCCAGCAGTTGGGGGGGCTACAATGAGCAGTTCTTC
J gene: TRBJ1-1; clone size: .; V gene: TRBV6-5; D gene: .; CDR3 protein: CASSYDSLMNTEAFF; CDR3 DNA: TGTGCCAGCAGTTACGACAGCCTCATGAACACTGAAGCTTTCTTT
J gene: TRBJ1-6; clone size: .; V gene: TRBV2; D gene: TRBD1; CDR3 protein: CASIGGQGFSYNSPLHF; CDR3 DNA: TGTGCCAGCATAGGGGGCCAGGGGTTCTCCTATAATTCACCCCTCCACTTT
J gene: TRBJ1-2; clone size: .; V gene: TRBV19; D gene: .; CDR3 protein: CASSRTMDNRDGYTF; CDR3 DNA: TGTGCCAGTAGTCGTACAATGGACAACAGGGACGGCTACACCTTC
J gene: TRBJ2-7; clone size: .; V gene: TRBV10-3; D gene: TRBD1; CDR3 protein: CAIRPGQGFTYEQYF; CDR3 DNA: TGTGCCATCAGGCCGGGACAGGGTTTCACCTACGAGCAGTACTTC
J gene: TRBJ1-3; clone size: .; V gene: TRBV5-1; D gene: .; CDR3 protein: CASSFGIEGNTIYF; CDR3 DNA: TGCGCCAGCAGCTTCGGGATAGAGGGAAACACCATATATTTT
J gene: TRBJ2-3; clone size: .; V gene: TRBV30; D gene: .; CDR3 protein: CAWSVGADTQYF; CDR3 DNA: TGTGCCTGGAGTGTAGGGGCAGATACGCAGTATTTT
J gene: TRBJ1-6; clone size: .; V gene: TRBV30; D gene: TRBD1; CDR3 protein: CAWRWGTGNSPLHF; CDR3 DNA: TGTGCCTGGAGGTGGGGGACAGGTAACTCACCCCTCCACTTT
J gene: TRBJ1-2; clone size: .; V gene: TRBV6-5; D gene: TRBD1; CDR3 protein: CASSSRTGGYGYTF; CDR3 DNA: TGTGCCAGCAGTTCCCGGACAGGGGGGTATGGCTACACCTTC
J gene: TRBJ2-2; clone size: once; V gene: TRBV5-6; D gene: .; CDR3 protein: CASLTGFSHTGELFF; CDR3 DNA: TGTGCCAGCCTTACGGGGTTTTCTCACACCGGGGAGCTGTTTTTT
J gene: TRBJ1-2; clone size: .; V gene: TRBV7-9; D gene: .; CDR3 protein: CARGGLLGYTF; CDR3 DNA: TGTGCTAGGGGGGGGCTCCTTGGCTACACCTTC
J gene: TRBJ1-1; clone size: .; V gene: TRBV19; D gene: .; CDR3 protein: CASSIDRSTEAFF; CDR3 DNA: TGTGCCAGTAGTATAGATCGGAGCACTGAAGCTTTCTTT
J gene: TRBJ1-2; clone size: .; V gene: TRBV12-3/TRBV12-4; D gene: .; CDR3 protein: CASSLSGRGGYTF; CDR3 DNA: TGTGCCAGCAGTTTATCAGGGCGAGGTGGCTACACCTTC
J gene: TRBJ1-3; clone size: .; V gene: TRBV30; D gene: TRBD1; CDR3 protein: CAWSEPGGYSGNTIYF; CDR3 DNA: TGTGCCTGGAGCGAACCAGGGGGTTACTCTGGAAACACCATATATTTT
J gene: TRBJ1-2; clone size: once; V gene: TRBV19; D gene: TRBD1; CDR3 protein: CASSSRQGFLIGYTF; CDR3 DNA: TGTGCCAGTAGTTCCAGACAGGGGTTTTTGATCGGCTACACCTTC
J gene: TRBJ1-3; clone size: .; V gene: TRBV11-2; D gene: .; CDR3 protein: CATQTVSGNTIYF; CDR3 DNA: TGTGCCACGCAGACAGTCTCTGGAAACACCATATATTTT
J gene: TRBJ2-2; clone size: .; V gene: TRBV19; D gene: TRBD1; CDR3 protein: CASSTPVGQGLGTGELFF; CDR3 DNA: TGTGCCAGTAGTACCCCAGTGGGACAGGGGCTTGGCACCGGGGAGCTGTTTTTT
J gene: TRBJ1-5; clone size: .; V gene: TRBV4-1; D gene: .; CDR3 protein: CASSKAPDQPQHF; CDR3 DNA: TGCGCCAGCAGCAAAGCCCCGGATCAGCCCCAGCATTTT
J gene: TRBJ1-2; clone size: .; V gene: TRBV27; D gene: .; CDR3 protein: CASSLSGTRSPLGYTF; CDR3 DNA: TGTGCCAGCAGTTTATCGGGGACAAGATCTCCCCTGGGCTACACCTTC
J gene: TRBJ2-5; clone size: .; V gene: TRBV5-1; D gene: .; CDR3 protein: CASSLAKPGEAQYF; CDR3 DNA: TGCGCCAGCAGCTTGGCGAAGCCTGGGGAGGCCCAGTACTTC
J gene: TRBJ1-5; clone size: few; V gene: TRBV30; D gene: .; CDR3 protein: CAWSDGAQPQHF; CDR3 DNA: TGTGCCTGGAGTGATGGGGCTCAGCCCCAGCATTTT
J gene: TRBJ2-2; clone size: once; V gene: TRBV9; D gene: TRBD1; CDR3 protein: CASSVPNRDSDKIGRNTGELFF; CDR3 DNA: TGTGCCAGCAGCGTTCCGAATAGGGACAGCGATAAGATCGGGCGAAACACCGGGGAGCTGTTTTTT
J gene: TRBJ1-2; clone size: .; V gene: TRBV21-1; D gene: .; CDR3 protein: CASSLRRSQGYTF; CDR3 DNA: TGTGCCAGCAGCTTGCGGCGGTCGCAAGGCTACACCTTC
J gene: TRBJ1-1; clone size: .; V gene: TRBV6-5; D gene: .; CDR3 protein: CASSYSGAANTEAFF; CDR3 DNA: TGTGCCAGCAGTTACTCAGGGGCCGCGAACACTGAAGCTTTCTTT
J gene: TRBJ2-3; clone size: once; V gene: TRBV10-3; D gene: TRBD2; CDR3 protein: CAISALAGSYTDTQYF; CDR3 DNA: TGTGCCATCAGTGCCCTAGCGGGTTCTTACACAGATACGCAGTATTTT
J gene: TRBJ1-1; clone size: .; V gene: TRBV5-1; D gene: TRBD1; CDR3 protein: CASSFGPPGQGIFEAFF; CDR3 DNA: TGCGCCAGCAGCTTTGGTCCCCCTGGACAGGGGATTTTTGAAGCTTTCTTT
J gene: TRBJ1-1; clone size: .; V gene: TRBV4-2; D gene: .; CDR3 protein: CASSQDVAVNTEAFF; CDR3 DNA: TGTGCCAGCAGCCAAGATGTTGCAGTCAACACTGAAGCTTTCTTT
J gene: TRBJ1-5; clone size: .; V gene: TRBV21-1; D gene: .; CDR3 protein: CASSPGVEHF; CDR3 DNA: TGTGCCAGCAGCCCAGGGGTCGAGCATTTT
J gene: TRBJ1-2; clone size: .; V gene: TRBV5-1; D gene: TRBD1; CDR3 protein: CASSLADRADNGYTF; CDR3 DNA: TGCGCCAGCAGCTTGGCCGACAGGGCTGACAATGGCTACACCTTC